One T cell receptor (beta chain) is described in this entry. As yet, its antigen is unknown. The protocol was immunoSEQ multiplex PCR, while the TCRdb copy is restricted to in-frame clones and leaves out a portion. The sample includes about 32,000 clones, around 83% of them seen just once. The data derive from a study of a mutant IDH1 vaccine in newly diagnosed glioma. For the study at large: Onset of vaccination occurred 4-6 weeks following radiotherapy alone, or with temozolomide cycles.

Described time point: week 35, safety follow-up. Topical imiquimod accompanied each vaccine dose, which consisted of 300 ug of mutant IDH1 20-mer peptide. The length of the CDR3 is 14 residues. Germline assignment: CDR1 MNHEY and CDR2 SVGAGI. The germline V and J ends were trimmed by 6 bases and 5 bases, with 14 bases remaining between them. This clonotype was obtained from a woman aged 18-30 years with glioma. Sequencing was performed on PBMCs, taken from a glioma patient whose treatment included an IDH1 peptide vaccine. The chain is built from TRBV6-5 and TRBJ2-1; TRBD1 might be the D (5 bases). In nucleotides, the CDR3 is TGTGCCAGCAGCCCTTTTTGGGGCCACAATGAGCAGTTCTTC. Residues: CASSPFWGHNEQFF.